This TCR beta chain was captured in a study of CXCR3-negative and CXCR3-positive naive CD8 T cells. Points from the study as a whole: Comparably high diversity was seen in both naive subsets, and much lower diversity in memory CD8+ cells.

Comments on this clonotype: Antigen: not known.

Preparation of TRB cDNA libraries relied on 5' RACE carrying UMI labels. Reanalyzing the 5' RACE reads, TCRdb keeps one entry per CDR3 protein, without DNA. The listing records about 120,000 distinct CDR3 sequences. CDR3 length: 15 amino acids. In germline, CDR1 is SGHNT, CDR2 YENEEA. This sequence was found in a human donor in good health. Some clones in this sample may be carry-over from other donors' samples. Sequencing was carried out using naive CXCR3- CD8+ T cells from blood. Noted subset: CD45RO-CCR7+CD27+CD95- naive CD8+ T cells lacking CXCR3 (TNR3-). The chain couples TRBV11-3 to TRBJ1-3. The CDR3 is CASSPRTPNGNTIYF.